Shown below are 27 T cell receptor beta chains from a single sample sequenced in a study of early stage breast cancer tumors. Method: immunoSEQ multiplex PCR; TCRdb's copy keeps in-frame clones and lacks some. This sample has 50,000 or so clones, with around 83% found just once. The sequenced sample consisted of blood. These receptors originate from a person between 50 and 60 years old with breast cancer.

The chain joins TRBV6-6 to TRBJ1-6, with 7 bases fitting TRBD1. V lost 5 bases and J lost 7; bases outside the gene matches: 8. The CDR3 is 15 residues long. The germline V gene has CDR1 MNHNY and CDR2 SVGAGI (reference sequence). CDR3 sequence (DNA): TGTGCCAGCAGTCCGGGGGGACAGCAGAATTCACCCCTCCACTTT. This codes for CASSPGGQQNSPLHF.

This chain joins TRBV7-9 and TRBJ2-7; 11 bases agree with TRBD2. The CDR3 totals 18 residues. The V gene's germline CDR1 is SEHNR and CDR2 FQNEAQ (reference sequence). Trimming took 3 bases from V and 0 from J; bases not matched to a gene: 10. The CDR3 coding sequence is TGTGCCAGCAGCTTTGGGCTAGCGGGGGGCCCGAGCTCCTACGAGCAGTACTTC. This gives the protein CASSFGLAGGPSSYEQYF.

This clone was found a few times. The chain joins TRBV19 to TRBJ1-1; D is possibly TRBD1 (6 bases). CDR1 and CDR2 from the germline V gene are LNHDA and SQIVND (reference sequence). Trimming shortened V by 1 base and J by 5 bases, and 20 bases separated the two germline ends. This CDR3 comprises 17 residues. The CDR3 bases are TGTGCCAGTAGTATAGTTCGGGGAGGACAGTTAAAAACTGAAGCTTTCTTT. It yields the protein CASSIVRGGQLKTEAFF.

The chain recombines TRBV28 with TRBJ2-2; TRBD1 is a possible D gene (5 bases). The CDR3 runs 12 residues. Germline CDR1 and CDR2: MDHEN and SYDVKM. Trimming shortened V by 2 bases and J by 8 bases, and 6 bases separated the two germline ends. CDR3 region: CASSLPGGELFF. CDR3 nucleotide sequence: TGTGCCAGCAGTTTACCAGGGGGGGAGCTGTTTTTT.

The rearrangement joins TRBV19 to TRBJ2-1; 10 bases match TRBD2. In germline, CDR1 is LNHDA, CDR2 SQIVND (reference sequence). V lost 6 bases, J lost 1 base, and 9 bases stayed unmatched. This CDR3 is 17 amino acids long. CDR3: CASSLRAGGSSYNEQFF. CDR3 nucleotides: TGTGCCAGTAGCTTACGAGCGGGAGGGTCTTCCTACAATGAGCAGTTCTTC.

This rearrangement joins TRBV29-1 to TRBJ2-1; 10 bases map to TRBD1. V shed 7 bases, J shed 5 bases, and the junction held 8 bases outside the gene matches. CDR1 and CDR2 (germline): SQVTM, ANQGSEA. This CDR3 is 14 amino acids long. In DNA form, the CDR3 reads TGCAGCGCGGCCGACAGGGGGCGCGACAATGAGCAGTTCTTC. Protein sequence: CSAADRGRDNEQFF.

This clone has a single count. The CDR3 sequence is CASSPLSGRLMPKRYSNQPQHF. The CDR3 DNA follows: TGCGCCAGCAGCCCACTTTCGGGACGCTTGATGCCAAAGCGGTATAGCAATCAGCCCCAGCATTTT. V is TRBV4-3 and J is TRBJ1-5, with D perhaps TRBD1 (5 bases). V was clipped by 4 bases and J by 0 bases, with 31 bases between them. Germline V gives CDR1 LGHNA, CDR2 YSLEER. The CDR3 loop spans 22 amino acids.

The chain has TRBV9 and TRBJ1-4, with 11 positions matching TRBD1. The CDR3 runs to 17 residues. J was trimmed by 4 bases and V by 2 bases; bases with no gene match: 7. Looked up from germline, CDR1 is SGDLS and CDR2 is YYNGEE. The CDR3 DNA reads as TGTGCCAGCAGCGTTGGTCGGGACAGGGGGTTTAATGAAAAACTGTTTTTT. Translated: CASSVGRDRGFNEKLFF.

The J gene is TRBJ1-5, the V gene TRBV5-6; weak D call: TRBD1 (6 bases). Germline V gene sequence: CDR1 SGHDT, CDR2 YYEEEE. V was cut by 2 bases and J by 5 bases, with 17 bases left in between. The length of the CDR3 is 16 residues. The CDR3, as DNA: TGTGCCAGCAGCTTTTTGGCAGGGGTAGAGGATCAGCCCCAGCATTTT. Protein sequence: CASSFLAGVEDQPQHF.

The chain carries TRBV7-2 and TRBJ2-7; 10 bases map to TRBD1. V lost 5 bases and J lost 3; bases outside the gene matches: 10. The CDR3 runs 16 residues. Germline loops: CDR1 SGHTA, CDR2 FQGNSA. In DNA form, the CDR3 reads TGTGCCAGCAGCGATCCCGGGACAGGGGCCGTCTACGAGCAGTACTTC. Protein product: CASSDPGTGAVYEQYF.

J is TRBJ2-5 and V is TRBV27; TRBD1 or TRBD2 may be the D gene (5 bases each). The CDR3 is 13 amino acids. The V end lost 3 bases, the J end lost 4 bases, and 9 bases lay between the germline ends. Looked up from germline, CDR1 is MNHEY and CDR2 is SMNVEV (reference sequence). The CDR3 sequence: CASSFSGGETQYF. CDR3 bases: TGTGCCAGCAGTTTTTCTGGGGGAGAGACCCAGTACTTC.

This clone was observed a single time. The rearrangement links TRBV10-3 to TRBJ2-3, with 11 bases lining up with TRBD2. Trimming at V came to 8 bases and at J to 2 bases, leaving 9 bases not matched to a gene. This CDR3 has 16 amino acids. Germline CDR1 ENHRY, CDR2 SYGVKD. CDR3: CAIASGGSRYTDTQYF. The DNA of the CDR3 is TGTGCCATCGCTAGCGGGGGGTCAAGATACACAGATACGCAGTATTTT.

This clone has only a few counts. The CDR3 reads CARSGHSANTGELFF. CDR3 nucleotide sequence: TGTGCCAGGTCGGGACACTCCGCGAACACCGGGGAGCTGTTTTTT. The chain links TRBV2 to TRBJ2-2; tentative D call: TRBD1 (6 bases). Trimming stripped 9 bases from V and 0 bases from J, with 14 bases between. This CDR3 comprises 15 residues. The germline V gene has CDR1 SNHLY and CDR2 FYNNEI. The variable domain in full, with the rest retrieved from reference TRBV2 and TRBJ2-2, is EPEVTQTPSHQVTQMGQEVILRCVPISNHLYFYWYRQILGQKVEFLVSFYNNEISEKSEIFDDQFSVERPDGSNFTLKIRSTKLEDSAMYFCARSGHSANTGELFFGEGSRLTVL.

This chain's CDR3 is CASSFWQTQETQYF. The CDR3, as DNA: TGTGCCAGCAGCTTTTGGCAGACCCAAGAGACCCAGTACTTC. The V call is TRBV5-6, the J call TRBJ2-5; D not certain. V lost 2 bases and J 1 base, leaving 9 bases between the germline ends. The CDR3 contains 14 residues. Germline V gene lookup returns CDR1 SGHDT and CDR2 YYEEEE.

The V call is TRBV5-8, the J call TRBJ2-1; TRBD1 is a possible D gene (6 bases). V lost 0 bases and J 0 bases, leaving 10 bases between the germline ends. This CDR3 comprises 16 residues. The germline V gene encodes CDR1 SGHTS and CDR2 YDEGEE. The CDR3 DNA reads TGTGCCAGCAGCTTGGTACAGGGTCGCTCCTACAATGAGCAGTTCTTC. Its translation is CASSLVQGRSYNEQFF.

The J gene is TRBJ2-2, the V gene TRBV9; D not resolved. This CDR3 has 14 residues. V dropped 3 bases and J dropped 0 bases, with 6 bases sitting between them. CDR1 is SGDLS and CDR2 is YYNGEE in the germline V gene. CDR3 residues: CASSDGPNTGELFF. The CDR3 coding sequence is TGTGCCAGCAGCGACGGGCCGAACACCGGGGAGCTGTTTTTT.

The V gene is TRBV13, the J gene TRBJ2-3, with D hard to call. Germline assignment: CDR1 PRHDT and CDR2 FYEKMQ (reference sequence). V lost 1 base and J 2 bases, leaving 13 bases between the germline ends. The CDR3 sequence is 16 residues long. CDR3 nucleotide sequence: TGTGCCAGCAGCTTAGAGTTCGCAGCTGACACAGATACGCAGTATTTT. It encodes CASSLEFAADTDTQYF.

Sample share makes this clone medium-sized. The chain carries TRBV29-1 and TRBJ2-3; 11 bases fit TRBD2. The germline V gene has CDR1 SQVTM and CDR2 ANQGSEA. This CDR3 contains 16 residues. V was pared by 6 bases and J by 0 bases, with 8 bases of the junction left unmatched. CDR3 protein: CSVTPGTSGSTDTQYF. CDR3 nucleotides: TGCAGCGTCACCCCCGGGACTAGCGGTAGCACAGATACGCAGTATTTT.

This chain links TRBV9 with TRBJ2-1; unclear D gene. Trimming left V 0 bases short and J 0 bases short, with 7 bases between. CDR3 length equals 15 residues. Germline V lookup: CDR1 SGDLS, CDR2 YYNGEE. Written as DNA, the CDR3 is TGTGCCAGCAGCGTAGACGGTGACTCCTACAATGAGCAGTTCTTC. Translating it yields CASSVDGDSYNEQFF.

The gene calls are TRBV10-1 and TRBJ2-3, with 8 positions matching TRBD2. The ends lost 2 bases at V and 6 bases at J; junction bases unmatched: 4. This CDR3 comprises 14 residues. Germline V gene sequence: CDR1 WNHNN, CDR2 SYGVQD (reference sequence). CDR3 in DNA: TGCGCCAGCAGTGAGCAGCGGGAGTACGATACGCAGTATTTT. Translation: CASSEQREYDTQYF.

The rearrangement uses TRBV27 and TRBJ2-3; TRBD2 matches 8 bases. The germline CDR1 and CDR2 sequences are MNHEY and SMNVEV (reference sequence). After removal of 5 bases from V and 3 bases from J, the junction contained 10 bases not matched to a gene. The CDR3 spans 16 residues. CDR3 bases: TGTGCCAGCAGTCCGTGGGCGGGGGGATTGACAGATACGCAGTATTTT. Its translation is CASSPWAGGLTDTQYF.

This rearrangement joins TRBV11-2 to TRBJ2-5; possible D gene TRBD2, 7 bases. The length of the CDR3 is 13 residues. CDR1 is SGHAT and CDR2 is FQNNGV in the germline V gene. The V gene lost 5 bases and the J gene lost 3 bases, with 10 bases spanning the gap. The CDR3 DNA follows: TGTGCCAGCAGCATAGGGGGGGAAGAGACCCAGTACTTC. It yields the protein CASSIGGEETQYF.

The V call is TRBV7-2, the J call TRBJ2-5; D is unresolved. V shed 3 bases and J shed 2 bases, with 7 bases lying between them. Germline CDR1 is SGHTA and CDR2 is FQGNSA. This CDR3 region has 13 residues. CDR3 residues: CASSFFQQETQYF. The CDR3 DNA follows: TGTGCCAGCAGCTTTTTCCAGCAAGAGACCCAGTACTTC.

This chain joins TRBV7-9 and TRBJ2-5; 15 bases agree with TRBD2. The CDR3 loop spans 16 amino acids. Germline V gene sequence: CDR1 SEHNR, CDR2 FQNEAQ (reference sequence). J lost 2 bases, V lost 5 bases, and 3 bases had no gene match. The CDR3 nucleotides are TGTGCCAGCAGCCCCGGGACTAGCGGGAGGCAAGAGACCCAGTACTTC. Amino acids: CASSPGTSGRQETQYF. The complete variable domain, with remaining parts taken from reference TRBV7-9 and TRBJ2-5, reads DTGVSQNPRHKITKRGQNVTFRCDPISEHNRLYWYRQTLGQGPEFLTYFQNEAQLEKSRLLSDRFSAERPKGSFSTLEIQRTEQGDSAMYLCASSPGTSGRQETQYFGPGTRLLVL.

The CDR3 sequence is CASSLVATDTDTQYF. CDR3 coding DNA: TGCGCCAGCAGCTTGGTGGCTACGGATACAGATACGCAGTATTTT. V usage is TRBV5-1 and J usage is TRBJ2-3; D not certain. Germline CDR1 SGHRS, CDR2 YFSETQ. The V end was cut by 0 bases, the J end by 3 bases, with 11 bases between. CDR3 length equals 15 residues.

This sequence joins TRBV7-9 and TRBJ2-4, with 9 bases lining up with TRBD1. CDR1 and CDR2 (germline): SEHNR, FQNEAQ (reference sequence). CDR3 length: 16 amino acids. J lost 6 bases, V lost 3 bases, and 9 bases had no gene match. DNA for the CDR3: TGTGCCAGCAGCTTTAATCCGGGACAGGGAACAAACATTCAGTACTTC. Amino acids: CASSFNPGQGTNIQYF.

The V gene is TRBV5-1, the J gene TRBJ1-2; 9 nucleotides align to TRBD1. Trimming removed 3 bases from V and 4 bases from J; junction bases left unmatched: 7. This CDR3 comprises 15 residues. Germline V gene sequence: CDR1 SGHRS, CDR2 YFSETQ. Here the CDR3 reads CASSSTGGGGYGYTF. The CDR3, as DNA: TGCGCCAGCAGCTCCACAGGGGGCGGCGGCTATGGCTACACCTTC. Full variable domain (rest looked up from reference TRBV5-1 and TRBJ1-2): KAGVTQTPRYLIKTRGQQVTLSCSPISGHRSVSWYQQTPGQGLQFLFEYFSETQRNKGNFPGRFSGRQFSNSRSEMNVSTLELGDSALYLCASSSTGGGGYGYTFGSGTRLTVV.